This TCR beta chain originates from a study of blood T cell repertoires in COVID-19 (TCRdb year 2020). Context from the whole study: The collaborator samples originated in the United States, Italy and Spain and spanned the acute and convalescent phases of COVID-19. The material from the prospective study consisted of cDNA or gDNA derived from T cells, B-cell-depleted T cells, or PBMCs. Subjects who had been exposed to COVID-19, were actively infected with it, or had recovered from it provided the deeply sampled blood TCRbeta repertoires that made up the dataset. The repertoires were released in a freely available public database intended as a resource for research on the immune response to SARS-CoV-2. The samples were drawn from two sources: the first 160 participants of the ongoing ImmuneRACE study, and 950 to 1,500 subjects contributed by 6 global collaborators. Nearly every sample came with metadata listing a de-identified subject ID, COVID-19 status, age in years and sex. Where available, HLA class I and class II types were taken from metadata supplied by the sample provider and were not determined by assay-based typing. Broad study findings and their caveats: How much clinical and demographic metadata was included differed by source and by participant, and the metadata was provided uncurated.

The immunoSEQ Assay, a bias-controlled multiplex PCR, was used to amplify TCRbeta CDR3 regions from genomic DNA. Processing in the source paper ran as follows. Nucleated cell counts per sample were estimated from amplification of reference gene primers within the assay. To quantify the absolute abundance of each unique TCRbeta CDR3 rearrangement, sequence reads were collapsed and filtered. For each sample, productive Simpson clonality was calculated as the square root of Simpson's diversity index over productive rearrangements. In TCRdb, the immuneACCESS table is reduced to in-frame sequences with V and J assigned. These tables do not hold every clone; where another copy was compared, an unresolved V gene accounts for under half, and the others remain unexplained. The V and J calls and the clone size are those of that table, but D and trimming were determined from the DNA. For this sample the table gives approximately 73,000 clones, of which about 88% were detected only once. The top ten clonotypes cover under 10% of the sample.

For CDR1 and CDR2, the germline V gene lists MNHEY and SVGEGT. The germline V end is reduced by 0 bases and the J end by 6 bases; junction bases left unmatched: 12. Inclusive of the bounding cysteine and phenylalanine, the CDR3 is 17 residues long. Just CDR3 DNA is preserved here, 51 bases in frame from base 1. Each collaborating institution followed its own protocols to collect whole blood in K2EDTA tubes. For TCRbeta analysis, collaborators shipped samples as frozen whole blood, isolated PBMCs, or DNA extracted from either of those sample types. For this clone: Its antigen has not been determined. Per-nucleotide qualities are absent, and no much larger clonotype sits a single base away.

Recombination connected TRBV6-2 or TRBV6-3 to TRBJ2-3, with TRBD2 identical over 7 junction bases. The sample taken for sequencing was peripheral blood. The clonotype originates from a man aged 80 or over with acute or convalescent COVID-19. The CDR3 region: CASSYSWGGGPSDTQYF. The sequenced DNA: TGTGCCAGCAGTTACTCGTGGGGGGGAGGGCCATCGGATACGCAGTATTTT.